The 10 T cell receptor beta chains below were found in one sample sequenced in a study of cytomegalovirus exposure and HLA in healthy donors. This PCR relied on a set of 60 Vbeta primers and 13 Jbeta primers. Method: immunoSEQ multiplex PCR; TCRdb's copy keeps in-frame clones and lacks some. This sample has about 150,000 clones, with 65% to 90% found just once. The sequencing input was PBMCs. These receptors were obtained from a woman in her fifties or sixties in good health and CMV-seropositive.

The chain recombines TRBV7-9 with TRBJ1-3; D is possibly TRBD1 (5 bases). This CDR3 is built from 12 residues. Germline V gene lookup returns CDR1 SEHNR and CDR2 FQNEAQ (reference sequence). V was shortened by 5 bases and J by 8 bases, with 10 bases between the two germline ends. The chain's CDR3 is CASSPGVDTIYF. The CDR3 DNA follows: TGTGCCAGCAGCCCGGGGGTGGACACCATATATTTT. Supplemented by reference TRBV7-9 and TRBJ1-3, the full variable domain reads DTGVSQNPRHKITKRGQNVTFRCDPISEHNRLYWYRQTLGQGPEFLTYFQNEAQLEKSRLLSDRFSAERPKGSFSTLEIQRTEQGDSAMYLCASSPGVDTIYFGEGSWLTVV.

The CDR3 here is CASSLSYGGRDSPLHF. CDR3 nucleotides: TGCGCCAGCAGCTTGTCTTATGGGGGCAGGGATTCACCCCTCCACTTT. This chain connects TRBV5-1 to TRBJ1-6; tentative D call: TRBD1 (6 bases). The CDR3 contains 16 residues. The V gene's germline CDR1 is SGHRS and CDR2 YFSETQ. Trimming took 1 base from V and 8 from J, leaving 16 bases between them.

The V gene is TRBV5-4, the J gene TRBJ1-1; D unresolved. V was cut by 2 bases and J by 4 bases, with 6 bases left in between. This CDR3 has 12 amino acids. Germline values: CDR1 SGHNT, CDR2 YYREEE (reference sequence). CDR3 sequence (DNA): TGTGCCAGCAGCTTCGGTTCCACTGAAGCTTTCTTT. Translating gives CASSFGSTEAFF.

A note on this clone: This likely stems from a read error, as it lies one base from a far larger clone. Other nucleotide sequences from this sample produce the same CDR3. In DNA form, the CDR3 reads TGTGCCAGCAGCCAAACTTGGAGGGGCAAGGGGTCCTACGAGCAGTATTTC. Translating gives CASSQTWRGKGSYEQYF. The chain carries TRBV7-2 and TRBJ2-7; D might be TRBD2 (6 bases). CDR1 is SGHTA and CDR2 is FQGNSA in the germline V gene. The CDR3 has 17 amino acids. The variable domain in full, completed from reference TRBV7-2 and TRBJ2-7, reads GAGVSQSPSNKVTEKGKDVELRCDPISGHTALYWYRQSLGQGLEFLIYFQGNSAPDKSGLPSDRFSAERTGGSVSTLTIQRTQQEDSAVYLCASSQTWRGKGSYEQYFGPGTRLTVT.

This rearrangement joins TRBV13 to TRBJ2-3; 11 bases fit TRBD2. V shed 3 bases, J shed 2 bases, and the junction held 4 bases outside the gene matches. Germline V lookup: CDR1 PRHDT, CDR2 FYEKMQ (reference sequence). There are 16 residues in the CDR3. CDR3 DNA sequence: TGTGCCAGCAGCTTCAGACTAGCGGGGCTCACAGATACGCAGTATTTT. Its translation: CASSFRLAGLTDTQYF.

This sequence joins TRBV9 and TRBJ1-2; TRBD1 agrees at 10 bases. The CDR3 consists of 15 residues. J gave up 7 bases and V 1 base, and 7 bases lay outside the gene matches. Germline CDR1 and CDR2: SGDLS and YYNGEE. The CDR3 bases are TGTGCCAGCAGCGTATCTCGGGACAGGGGTTTTGGCTACACCTTC. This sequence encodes CASSVSRDRGFGYTF.

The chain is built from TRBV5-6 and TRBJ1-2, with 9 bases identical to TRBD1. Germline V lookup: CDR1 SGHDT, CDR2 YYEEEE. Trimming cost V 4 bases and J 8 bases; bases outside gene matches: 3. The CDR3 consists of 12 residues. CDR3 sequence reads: CASSPDRGGYTF. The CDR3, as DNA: TGTGCCAGCAGCCCTGACAGGGGGGGCTACACCTTC.

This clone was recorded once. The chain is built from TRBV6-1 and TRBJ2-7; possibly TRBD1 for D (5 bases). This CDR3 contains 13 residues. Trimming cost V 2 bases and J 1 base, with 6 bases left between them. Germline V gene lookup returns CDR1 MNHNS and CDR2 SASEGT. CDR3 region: CASSERGSYEQYF. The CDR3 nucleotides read TGTGCCAGCAGTGAAAGGGGTTCCTACGAGCAGTACTTC.

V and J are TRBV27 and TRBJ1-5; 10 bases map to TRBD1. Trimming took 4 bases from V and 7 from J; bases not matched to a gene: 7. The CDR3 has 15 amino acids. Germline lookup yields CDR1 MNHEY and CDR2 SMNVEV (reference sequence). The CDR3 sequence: CASSSGQGVGQPQHF. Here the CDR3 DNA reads TGTGCCAGCAGTTCCGGACAGGGGGTAGGACAGCCCCAGCATTTT.

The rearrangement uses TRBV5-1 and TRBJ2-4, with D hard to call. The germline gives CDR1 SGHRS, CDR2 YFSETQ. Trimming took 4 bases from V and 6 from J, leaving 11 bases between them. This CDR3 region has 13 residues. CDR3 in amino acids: CASSSNVGNIQYF. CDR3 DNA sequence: TGCGCCAGCAGCAGTAACGTCGGAAACATTCAGTACTTC.